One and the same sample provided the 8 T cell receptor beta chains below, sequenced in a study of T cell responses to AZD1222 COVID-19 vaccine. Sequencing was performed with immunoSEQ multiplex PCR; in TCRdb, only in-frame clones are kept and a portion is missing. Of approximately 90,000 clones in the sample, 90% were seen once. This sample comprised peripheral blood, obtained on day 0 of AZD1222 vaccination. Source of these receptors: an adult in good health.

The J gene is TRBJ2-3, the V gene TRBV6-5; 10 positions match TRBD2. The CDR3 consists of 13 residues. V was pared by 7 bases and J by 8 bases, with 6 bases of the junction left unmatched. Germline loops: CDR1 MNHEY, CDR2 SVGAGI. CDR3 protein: CASTLAGAGTQYF. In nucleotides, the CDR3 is TGTGCCAGCACTCTAGCGGGAGCGGGTACGCAGTATTTT.

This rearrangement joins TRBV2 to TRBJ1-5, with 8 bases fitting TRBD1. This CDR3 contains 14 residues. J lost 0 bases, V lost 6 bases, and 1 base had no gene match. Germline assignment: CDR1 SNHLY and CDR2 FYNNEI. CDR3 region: CASSRGRSNQPQHF. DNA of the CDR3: TGTGCCAGCAGCAGGGGGCGTAGCAATCAGCCCCAGCATTTT.

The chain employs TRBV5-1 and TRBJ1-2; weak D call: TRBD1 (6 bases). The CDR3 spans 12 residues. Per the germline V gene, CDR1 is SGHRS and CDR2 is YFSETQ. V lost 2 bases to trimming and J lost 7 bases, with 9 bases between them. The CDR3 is CASSLQGGGYTF. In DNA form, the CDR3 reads TGCGCCAGCAGCTTACAGGGAGGTGGCTACACCTTC.

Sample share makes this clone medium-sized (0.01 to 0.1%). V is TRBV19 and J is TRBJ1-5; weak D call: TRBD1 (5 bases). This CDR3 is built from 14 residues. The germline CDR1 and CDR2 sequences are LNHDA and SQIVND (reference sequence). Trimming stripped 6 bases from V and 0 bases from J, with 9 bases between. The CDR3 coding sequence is TGTGCCAGTAGAACGGGGCTTAGCAATCAGCCCCAGCATTTT. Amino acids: CASRTGLSNQPQHF.

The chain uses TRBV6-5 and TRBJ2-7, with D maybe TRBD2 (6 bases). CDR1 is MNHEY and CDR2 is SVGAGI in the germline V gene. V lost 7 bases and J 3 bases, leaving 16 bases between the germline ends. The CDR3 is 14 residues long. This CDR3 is CASNTGTGYYEQYF. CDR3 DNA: TGTGCCAGCAACACCGGGACTGGCTACTACGAGCAGTACTTC.

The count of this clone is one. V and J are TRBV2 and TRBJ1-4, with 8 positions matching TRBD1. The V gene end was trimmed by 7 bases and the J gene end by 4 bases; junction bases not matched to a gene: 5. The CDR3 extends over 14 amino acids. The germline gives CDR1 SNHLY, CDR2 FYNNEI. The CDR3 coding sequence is TGTGCCAGCAATCAGGGGGCCAATAATGAAAAACTGTTTTTT. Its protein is CASNQGANNEKLFF.

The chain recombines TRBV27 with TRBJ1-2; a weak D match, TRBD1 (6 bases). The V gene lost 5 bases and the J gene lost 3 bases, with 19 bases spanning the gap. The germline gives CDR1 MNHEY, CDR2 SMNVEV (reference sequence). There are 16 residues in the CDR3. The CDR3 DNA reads TGTGCCAGCAGTCACACCACCAGGGGCGCTTACTATGGCTACACCTTC. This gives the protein CASSHTTRGAYYGYTF.

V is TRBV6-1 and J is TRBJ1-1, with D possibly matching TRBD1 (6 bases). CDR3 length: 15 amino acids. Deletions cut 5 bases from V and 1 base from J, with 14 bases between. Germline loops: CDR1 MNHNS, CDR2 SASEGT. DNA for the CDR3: TGTGCCAGCAGTCCCCCTGGGGGGCCGAACACTGAAGCTTTCTTT. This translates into CASSPPGGPNTEAFF.